Listed here is a single TCR beta chain. Its antigen is not known. One end of the junction fails to match germline, which may point to a read error. Germline CDR1 reads SGHTA; CDR2 reads FQGNSA. The CDR3 extends over 15 amino acids. TCRdb re-called the multiplex PCR reads with MiXCR, one entry per CDR3 protein. The repertoire holds roughly 14,000 distinct CDR3 sequences, with approximately 50% as singletons. The data stem from a study of breast tumors, draining lymph nodes, adjacent tissues. General study points: Tumor and nontumor repertoires were significantly more similar in luminal-like than in basal-like breast cancer. Compared with lymph nodes, tumors were less diverse; compared with nontumor tissue, more. Findings are consistent with lymph node origin and intratumoral expansion of most tumor T cells. That most tumor T cells come from lymph nodes remained unproven.

This rearrangement joins TRBV7-2 to TRBJ1-2; D ambiguous. This clonotype was obtained from a female donor with breast cancer. Some clones in this sample may be carry-over from other donors' samples. The material sequenced was tumor-adjacent breast tissue. The CDR3 here is CASGLDSQSNYGYPF. DNA of the CDR3: TGTGCCAGCGGCTTAGATTCCCAGTCTAACTATGGCTACCCTTTC.